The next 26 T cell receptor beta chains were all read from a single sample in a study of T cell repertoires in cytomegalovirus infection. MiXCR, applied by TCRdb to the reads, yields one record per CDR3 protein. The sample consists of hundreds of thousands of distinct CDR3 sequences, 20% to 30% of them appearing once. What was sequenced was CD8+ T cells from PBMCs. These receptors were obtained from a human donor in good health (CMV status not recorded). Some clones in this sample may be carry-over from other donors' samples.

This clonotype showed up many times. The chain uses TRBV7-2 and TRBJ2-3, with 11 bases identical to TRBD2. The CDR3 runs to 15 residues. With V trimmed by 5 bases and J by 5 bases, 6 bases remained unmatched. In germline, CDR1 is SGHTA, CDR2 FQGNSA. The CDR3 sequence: CASSGSGGAGDTQYF. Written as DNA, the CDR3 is TGTGCCAGCAGCGGTAGCGGGGGGGCGGGAGATACGCAGTATTTT.

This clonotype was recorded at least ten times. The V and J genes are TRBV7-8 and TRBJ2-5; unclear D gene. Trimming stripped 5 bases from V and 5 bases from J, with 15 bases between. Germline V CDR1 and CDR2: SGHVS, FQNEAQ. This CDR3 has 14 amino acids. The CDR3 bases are TGTGCCAGCAGCCACCACGACCGGCGGGAGACCCAGTACTTC. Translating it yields CASSHHDRRETQYF.

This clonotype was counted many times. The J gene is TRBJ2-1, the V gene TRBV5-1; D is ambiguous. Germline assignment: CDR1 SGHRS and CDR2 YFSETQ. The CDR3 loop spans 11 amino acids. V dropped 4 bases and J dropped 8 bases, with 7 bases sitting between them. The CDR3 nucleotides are TGCGCCAGCAGCGGCGGTCATGAGCAGTTCTTC. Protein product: CASSGGHEQFF.

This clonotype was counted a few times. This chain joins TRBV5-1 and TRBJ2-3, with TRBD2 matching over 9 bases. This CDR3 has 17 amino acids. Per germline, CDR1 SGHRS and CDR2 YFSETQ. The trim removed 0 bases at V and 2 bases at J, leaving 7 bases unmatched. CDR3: CASSLELAGSHTDTQYF. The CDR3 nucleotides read TGCGCCAGCAGCTTGGAGCTAGCGGGGTCCCACACAGATACGCAGTATTTT.

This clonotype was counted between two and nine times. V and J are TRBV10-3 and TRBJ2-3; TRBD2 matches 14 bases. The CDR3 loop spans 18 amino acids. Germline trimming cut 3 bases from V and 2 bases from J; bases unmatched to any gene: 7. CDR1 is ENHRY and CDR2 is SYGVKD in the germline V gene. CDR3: CAISEPGLAGGHTDTQYF. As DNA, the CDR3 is TGTGCCATCAGTGAACCTGGACTAGCGGGGGGACACACAGATACGCAGTATTTT.

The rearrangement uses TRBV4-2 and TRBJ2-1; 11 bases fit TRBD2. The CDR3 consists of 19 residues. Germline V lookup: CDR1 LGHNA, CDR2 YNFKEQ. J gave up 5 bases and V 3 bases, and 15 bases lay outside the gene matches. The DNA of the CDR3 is TGTGCCAGCAGCCACCCCGGGGGTAGCGGGGGGGGGGTCCACAATGAGCAGTTCTTC. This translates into CASSHPGGSGGGVHNEQFF.

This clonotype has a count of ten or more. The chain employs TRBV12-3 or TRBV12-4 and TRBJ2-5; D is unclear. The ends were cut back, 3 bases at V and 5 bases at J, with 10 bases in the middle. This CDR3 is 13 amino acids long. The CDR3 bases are TGTGCCAGCAGTTTGGTAGGGATGGAGACCCAGTACTTC. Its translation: CASSLVGMETQYF.

The CDR3 reads CASSPEGPRGNNEQFF. CDR3 bases: TGTGCCAGCAGCCCGGAGGGGCCACGGGGTAACAATGAGCAGTTCTTC. The rearrangement uses TRBV11-3 and TRBJ2-1; TRBD2 is a possible D gene (6 bases). Trimming left V 5 bases short and J 5 bases short, with 19 bases between. CDR3 length equals 16 residues. The germline gives CDR1 SGHNT, CDR2 YENEEA.

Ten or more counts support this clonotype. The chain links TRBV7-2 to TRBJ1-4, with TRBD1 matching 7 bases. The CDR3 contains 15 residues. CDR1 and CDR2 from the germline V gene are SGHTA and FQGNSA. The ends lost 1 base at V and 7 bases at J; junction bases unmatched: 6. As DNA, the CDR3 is TGTGCCAGCAGCTTAGTACAGGGGAGAGGTGAAAAACTGTTTTTT. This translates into CASSLVQGRGEKLFF.

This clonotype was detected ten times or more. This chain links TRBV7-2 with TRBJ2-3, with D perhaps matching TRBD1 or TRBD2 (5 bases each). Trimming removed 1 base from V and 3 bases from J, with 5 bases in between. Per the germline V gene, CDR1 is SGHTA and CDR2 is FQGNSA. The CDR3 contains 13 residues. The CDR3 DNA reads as TGTGCCAGCAGCTTAGGGGGGACAGATACGCAGTATTTT. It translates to CASSLGGTDTQYF. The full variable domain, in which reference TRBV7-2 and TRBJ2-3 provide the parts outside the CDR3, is GAGVSQSPSNKVTEKGKDVELRCDPISGHTALYWYRQSLGQGLEFLIYFQGNSAPDKSGLPSDRFSAERTGGSVSTLTIQRTQQEDSAVYLCASSLGGTDTQYFGPGTRLTVL.

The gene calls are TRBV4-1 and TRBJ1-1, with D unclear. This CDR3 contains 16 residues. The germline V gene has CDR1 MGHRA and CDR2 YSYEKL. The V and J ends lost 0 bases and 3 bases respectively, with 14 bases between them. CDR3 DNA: TGCGCCAGCAGCCAAGACAACAACAGAGACTACACTGAAGCTTTCTTT. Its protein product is CASSQDNNRDYTEAFF.

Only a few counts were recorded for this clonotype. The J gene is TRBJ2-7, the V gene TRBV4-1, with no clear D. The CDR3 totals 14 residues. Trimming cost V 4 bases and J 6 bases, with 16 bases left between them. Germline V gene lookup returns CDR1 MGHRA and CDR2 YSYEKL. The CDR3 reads CASSLTFIPSEQYF. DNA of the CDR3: TGCGCCAGCAGCCTAACCTTTATTCCGTCCGAGCAGTACTTC.

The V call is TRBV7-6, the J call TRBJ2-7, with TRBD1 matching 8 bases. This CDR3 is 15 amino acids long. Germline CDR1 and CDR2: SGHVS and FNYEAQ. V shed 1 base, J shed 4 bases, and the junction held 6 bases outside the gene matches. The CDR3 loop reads CASSLGGTGWYEQYF. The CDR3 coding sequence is TGTGCCAGCAGCTTAGGCGGGACAGGTTGGTACGAGCAGTACTTC.

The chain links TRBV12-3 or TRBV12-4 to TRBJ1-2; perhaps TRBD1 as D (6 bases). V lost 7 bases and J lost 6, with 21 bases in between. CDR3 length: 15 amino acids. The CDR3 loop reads CASTAAGATGDGYTF. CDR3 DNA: TGTGCCAGCACCGCGGCGGGGGCCACGGGGGATGGCTACACCTTC.

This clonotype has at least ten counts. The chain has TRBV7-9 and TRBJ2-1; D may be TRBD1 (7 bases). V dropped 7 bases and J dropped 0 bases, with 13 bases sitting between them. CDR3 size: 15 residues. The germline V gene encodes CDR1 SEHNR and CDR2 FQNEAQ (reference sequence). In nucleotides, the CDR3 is TGTGCCAGCACCTCAGGGGGGAGCTCCTACAATGAGCAGTTCTTC. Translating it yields CASTSGGSSYNEQFF. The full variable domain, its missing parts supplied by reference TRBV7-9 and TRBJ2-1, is DTGVSQNPRHKITKRGQNVTFRCDPISEHNRLYWYRQTLGQGPEFLTYFQNEAQLEKSRLLSDRFSAERPKGSFSTLEIQRTEQGDSAMYLCASTSGGSSYNEQFFGPGTRLTVL.

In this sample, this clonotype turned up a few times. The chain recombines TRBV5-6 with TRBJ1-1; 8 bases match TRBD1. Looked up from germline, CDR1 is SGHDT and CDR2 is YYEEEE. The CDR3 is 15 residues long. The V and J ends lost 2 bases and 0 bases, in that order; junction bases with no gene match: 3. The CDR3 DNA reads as TGTGCCAGCAGCTTTGAGGGACAGGTGAACACTGAAGCTTTCTTT. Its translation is CASSFEGQVNTEAFF.

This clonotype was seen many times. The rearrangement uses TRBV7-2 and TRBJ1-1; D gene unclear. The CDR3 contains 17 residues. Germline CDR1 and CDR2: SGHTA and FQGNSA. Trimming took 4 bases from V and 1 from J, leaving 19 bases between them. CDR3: CASSYVGGSGWNTEAFF. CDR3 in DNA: TGTGCCAGCAGCTACGTAGGCGGGTCAGGATGGAACACTGAAGCTTTCTTT.

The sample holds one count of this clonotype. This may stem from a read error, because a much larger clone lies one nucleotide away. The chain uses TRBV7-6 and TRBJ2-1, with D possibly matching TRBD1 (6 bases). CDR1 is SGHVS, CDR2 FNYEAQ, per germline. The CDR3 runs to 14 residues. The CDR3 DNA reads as TGTGCCAGCAGCTTAGCGCGCAGGGGCAATGTGCAGTTCTTC. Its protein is CASSLARRGNVQFF.

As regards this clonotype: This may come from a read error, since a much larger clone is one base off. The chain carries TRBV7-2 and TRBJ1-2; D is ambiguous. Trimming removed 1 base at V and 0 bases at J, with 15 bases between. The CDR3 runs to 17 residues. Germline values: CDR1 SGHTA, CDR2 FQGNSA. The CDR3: CASSLGRSALTNYGYTF. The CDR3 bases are TGTGCCAGCAGCTTAGGGAGGTCTGCTCTGACTAACTATGGCTACACCTTC.

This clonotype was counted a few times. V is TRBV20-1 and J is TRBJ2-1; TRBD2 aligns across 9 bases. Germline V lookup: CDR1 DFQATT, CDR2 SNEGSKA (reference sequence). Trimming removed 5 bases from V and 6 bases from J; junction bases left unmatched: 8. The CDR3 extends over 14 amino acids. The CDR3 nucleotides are TGCAGTGCTCGTAGCGGGGGATCCGCCAATGAGCAGTTCTTC. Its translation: CSARSGGSANEQFF.

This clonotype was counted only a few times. In DNA form, the CDR3 reads TGTGCCAGCAGTTTCGCTGCCCGCGGGGAAACGGATAATTCACCCCTCCACTTT. This sequence encodes CASSFAARGETDNSPLHF. The chain recombines TRBV28 with TRBJ1-6, with D uncertain. Germline-derived CDR1 and CDR2 are MDHEN and SYDVKM. The CDR3 is made up of 18 amino acids. V lost 3 bases, J lost 5 bases, and 20 bases lay in between. Full variable domain (rest looked up from reference TRBV28 and TRBJ1-6): DVKVTQSSRYLVKRTGEKVFLECVQDMDHENMFWYRQDPGLGLRLIYFSYDVKMKEKGDIPEGYSVSREKKERFSLILESASTNQTSMYLCASSFAARGETDNSPLHFGNGTRLTVT.

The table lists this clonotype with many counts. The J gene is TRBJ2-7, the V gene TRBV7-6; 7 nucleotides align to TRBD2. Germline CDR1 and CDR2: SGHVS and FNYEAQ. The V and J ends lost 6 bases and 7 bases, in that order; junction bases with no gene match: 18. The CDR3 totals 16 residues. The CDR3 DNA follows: TGTGCCAGCAGTCAGATGAGCGGGACTCCCGGGAGAGAGCAGTACTTC. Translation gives CASSQMSGTPGREQYF.

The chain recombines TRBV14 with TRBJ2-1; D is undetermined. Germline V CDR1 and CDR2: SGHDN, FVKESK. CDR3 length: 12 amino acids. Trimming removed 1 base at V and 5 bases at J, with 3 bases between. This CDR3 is CASSQVHNEQFF. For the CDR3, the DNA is TGTGCCAGCAGCCAAGTCCACAATGAGCAGTTCTTC.

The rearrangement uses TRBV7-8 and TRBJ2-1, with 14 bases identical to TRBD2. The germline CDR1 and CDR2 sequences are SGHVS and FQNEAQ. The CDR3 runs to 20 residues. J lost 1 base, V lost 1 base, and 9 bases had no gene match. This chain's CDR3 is CASSLGLAGGPIPSYNEQFF. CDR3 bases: TGTGCCAGCAGCTTAGGACTAGCGGGGGGGCCAATCCCATCCTACAATGAGCAGTTCTTC. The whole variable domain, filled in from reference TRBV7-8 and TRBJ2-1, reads GAGVSQSPRYKVAKRGQDVALRCDPISGHVSLFWYQQALGQGPEFLTYFQNEAQLDKSGLPSDRFFAERPEGSVSTLKIQRTQQEDSAVYLCASSLGLAGGPIPSYNEQFFGPGTRLTVL.

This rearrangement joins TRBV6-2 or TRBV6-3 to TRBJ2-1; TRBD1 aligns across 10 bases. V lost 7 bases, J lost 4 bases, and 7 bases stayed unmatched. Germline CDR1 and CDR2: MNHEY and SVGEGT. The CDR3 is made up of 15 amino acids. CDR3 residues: CASIKTGGAYNEQFF. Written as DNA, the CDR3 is TGTGCCAGCATTAAGACAGGGGGCGCTTACAATGAGCAGTTCTTC.

The CDR3 spells CASSTASNGELFF. The CDR3 DNA follows: TGTGCCAGCAGTACAGCTTCGAACGGGGAGCTGTTTTTT. The rearrangement uses TRBV27 and TRBJ2-2; D is undetermined. CDR1 and CDR2 (germline): MNHEY, SMNVEV (reference sequence). V was pared by 5 bases and J by 7 bases, with 11 bases between. The CDR3 loop spans 13 amino acids.